A selection of T cell receptor beta chains follows, all from one sample in a study of blood T cells in healthy people across ages. TCRdb itself ran the 5' RACE reads through MiXCR, one entry per CDR3 protein. Seen here are about 720,000 distinct CDR3 sequences, about 24% observed once, and the top ten hold approximately 20%. The specimen was blood. The receptors come from a man aged 70-80 years in good health. Both conserved end residues are part of each CDR3. A D gene is named only where the DNA matches it firmly. Clone size is not always given. Where it is, it says once, few, many or a class for expanded clones.

TRBJ2-1 | - | 13 | few | TRBV29-1 | TGCAGCGTCCTGACAGGCCGGGGCGATGAGCAGTTCTTC | CSVLTGRGDEQFF
TRBJ2-1 | TRBD1 | 14 | - | TRBV27 | TGTGCCAGCATACAGGGGGGCTCCTACAATGAGCAGTTCTTC | CASIQGGSYNEQFF
TRBJ2-1 | TRBD2 | 17 | few | TRBV20-1 | TGCAGTGCTAGAGGCCTGACTAGCGGGAGTCATCGCAATGAGCAGTTCTTC | CSARGLTSGSHRNEQFF
TRBJ2-1 | TRBD2 | 15 | - | TRBV5-1 | TGCGCCAGCAGCTTTAATCTAGCGGGAGACCGTGAGCAGTTCTTC | CASSFNLAGDREQFF
TRBJ2-4 | - | 14 | few | TRBV12-3/TRBV12-4 | TGTGCCAGCAGTTCCCCACTAGGGGGGAACATTCAGTACTTC | CASSSPLGGNIQYF
TRBJ1-1 | TRBD1 | 17 | - | TRBV12-3/TRBV12-4 | TGTGCCAGCAGTTTGGGGACAGGGAGGCCGGGGAACACTGAAGCTTTCTTT | CASSLGTGRPGNTEAFF
TRBJ1-6 | - | 12 | - | TRBV18 | TGTGCCAGCTCCCGAAATAATTCACCCCTCCACTTT | CASSRNNSPLHF
TRBJ1-2 | - | 14 | few | TRBV12-3/TRBV12-4 | TGTGCCAGCAGTCCCGAGACAAGGGCCTATGGCTACACCTTC | CASSPETRAYGYTF
TRBJ2-7 | - | 11 | - | TRBV28 | TGTGCCAGCACCCTGGGATGGGAGCAGTACTTC | CASTLGWEQYF
TRBJ1-6 | - | 13 | - | TRBV18 | TGTGCCAGCTCAACTAACAGCTATTCACCCCTCCACTTT | CASSTNSYSPLHF
TRBJ2-5 | TRBD1 | 17 | - | TRBV6-2/TRBV6-3 | TGTGCCAGCAGACCGGGACAGGGGAAGATGTCGGCAGAGACCCAGTACTTC | CASRPGQGKMSAETQYF
TRBJ2-3 | - | 14 | few | TRBV19 | TGTGCCAGTAGTATTCGGAGTTGGGGGCCTACGCAGTATTTT | CASSIRSWGPTQYF
TRBJ1-3 | - | 16 | - | TRBV11-2 | TGTGCCGGCAGCCCTTCGGTCATACAGACTGGAAACACCATATATTTT | CAGSPSVIQTGNTIYF
TRBJ2-3 | - | 16 | - | TRBV13 | TGTGCCAGCAGCCCCGGACCCTTGGGGGGCACAGATACGCAGTGTTTT | CASSPGPLGGTDTQCF
TRBJ2-7 | - | 12 | - | TRBV28 | TGTGCCAGCAGTTTAACATTGGGACAGCAGTACTTC | CASSLTLGQQYF
TRBJ2-2 | TRBD1 | 14 | - | TRBV15 | TGTGCCACCAGCACAGGACAGGGCTCCGGGGAGCTGTTTTTT | CATSTGQGSGELFF
TRBJ2-6 | TRBD2 | 19 | - | TRBV5-6 | TGTGCCAGCAGCTTGGTAGCGGGAGCGACTGTTTCTGGGGCCAACGTCCTGACTTTC | CASSLVAGATVSGANVLTF
TRBJ2-7 | TRBD2 | 16 | many | TRBV14 | TGTGCCAGCAGCCAATATTTAGCGGGGGTTACCTACGAGCAGTACTTC | CASSQYLAGVTYEQYF
TRBJ1-1 | - | 13 | - | TRBV5-1 | TGCGCCAGCAGCTCGGAAGTCGGCAGCGAAGCTTTCTTT | CASSSEVGSEAFF
TRBJ1-6 | TRBD1 | 13 | - | TRBV12-3/TRBV12-4 | TGTGCCAGCAGGTTTACAGGGGTTTCACCCCTCCACTTT | CASRFTGVSPLHF
TRBJ1-3 | - | 16 | few | TRBV6-6 | TGTGCCAGCAGTCGAGCAGGAAAAAGCTCTGGAAACACCATATATTTT | CASSRAGKSSGNTIYF
TRBJ2-5 | - | 13 | few | TRBV20-1 | TGCAGTGCTAGAGTACAGTTACAAGAGACCCAGTACTTC | CSARVQLQETQYF
TRBJ1-4 | TRBD1 | 15 | - | TRBV12-3/TRBV12-4 | TGTGCCAGCAGTTCCCGACAGGGTTCGGGAAAAAAACTGTTTTTT | CASSSRQGSGKKLFF
TRBJ2-5 | - | 13 | few | TRBV28 | TGTGCCATCATGCATATAAACCAAGAGACCCAGTACTTC | CAIMHINQETQYF
TRBJ2-3 | TRBD1 | 16 | once | TRBV12-3/TRBV12-4 | TGTGCCAGCAGCCCGCTACAGGGGCGTTCGGGAGATACGCAGTATTTT | CASSPLQGRSGDTQYF
TRBJ1-1 | TRBD1 | 15 | - | TRBV20-1 | TGCAGTGCTAAGGGGCCGACAGGGAGTAGCACTGAAGCTTTCTTT | CSAKGPTGSSTEAFF
TRBJ2-5 | - | 12 | few | TRBV29-1 | TGCAGCGTGAGAGGGAGTAAAGAGACCCAGTACTTC | CSVRGSKETQYF
TRBJ2-2 | - | 14 | few | TRBV20-1 | TGCAGTGCTAGAGGGTTAGGGAACACCGGGGAGCTGTTTTTT | CSARGLGNTGELFF
TRBJ2-1 | - | 13 | - | TRBV19 | TGTGCCAGTAACGGCCCCCCGGGGAATGCGCAGTTCTTC | CASNGPPGNAQFF
TRBJ2-5 | TRBD2 | 13 | few | TRBV5-1 | TGCGCCAGCCAGCGGGGCTCCCAAGAGACCCAGTACTTC | CASQRGSQETQYF
TRBJ2-7 | TRBD1 | 15 | - | TRBV20-1 | TGCAGTGCTAGAGGTTGGGACAGGGGTATCCACGAGCAGTACTTC | CSARGWDRGIHEQYF
TRBJ2-7 | TRBD1 | 12 | few | TRBV7-2 | TGTGCCAGCAGCTGGACAGGCTACGAGCAGTACTTC | CASSWTGYEQYF
TRBJ2-2 | - | 15 | - | TRBV11-2 | TGTGCCAGCAGCTTAGGGGGAGCGGACACCGGGGAGCTGTTTTTT | CASSLGGADTGELFF
TRBJ1-1 | - | 13 | - | TRBV10-3 | TGTGCCATCAATAGGGAGGCGGACACTGAAGCTTTCTTT | CAINREADTEAFF
TRBJ1-1 | - | 14 | few | TRBV19 | TGTGGTACGCTACAGGGAAAGGGGAACACTGAAGCTTTCTTT | CGTLQGKGNTEAFF
TRBJ2-3 | TRBD2 | 16 | few | TRBV7-9 | TGTGCCAGCAGCCCCCTCCGAGGCGGGAGGCAGGATACGCAGTATTTT | CASSPLRGGRQDTQYF
TRBJ2-7 | - | 12 | few | TRBV7-9 | TGTGCCAGCACGGGGAACCTCTACGAGCAGTACTTC | CASTGNLYEQYF
TRBJ1-5 | TRBD1 | 15 | - | TRBV27 | TGTGCCAGCAGACTACAGGGGGCGCGGAATCAGCCCCGGCATTTT | CASRLQGARNQPRHF
TRBJ2-1 | TRBD2 | 16 | few | TRBV7-2 | TGTGCCAGCAGCTGGGGACTAGCGGGAGGCGACAATGAGCAGTTCTTC | CASSWGLAGGDNEQFF
TRBJ2-3 | - | 12 | many | TRBV11-2 | TGTGCCAGCAGCTTAGCGGCCAATACGCAGTATTTT | CASSLAANTQYF
TRBJ2-5 | TRBD2 | 15 | - | TRBV6-2/TRBV6-3 | TGTGCCAGCAGTTCGTACGGGACTAGCTCCGAGACCCAGTACTTC | CASSSYGTSSETQYF